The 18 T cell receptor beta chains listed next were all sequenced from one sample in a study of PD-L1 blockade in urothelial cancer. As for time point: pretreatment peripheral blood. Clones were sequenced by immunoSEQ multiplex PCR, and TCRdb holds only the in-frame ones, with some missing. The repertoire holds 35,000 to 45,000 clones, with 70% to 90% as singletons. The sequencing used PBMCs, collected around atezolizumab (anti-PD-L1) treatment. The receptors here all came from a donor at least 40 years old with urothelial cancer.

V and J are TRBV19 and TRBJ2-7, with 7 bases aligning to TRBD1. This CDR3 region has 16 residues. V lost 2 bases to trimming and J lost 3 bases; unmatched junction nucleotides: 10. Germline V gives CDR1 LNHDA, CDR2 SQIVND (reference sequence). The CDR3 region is CASSISTGALFYEQYF. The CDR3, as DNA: TGTGCCAGTAGTATATCCACAGGGGCCCTGTTCTACGAGCAGTACTTC.

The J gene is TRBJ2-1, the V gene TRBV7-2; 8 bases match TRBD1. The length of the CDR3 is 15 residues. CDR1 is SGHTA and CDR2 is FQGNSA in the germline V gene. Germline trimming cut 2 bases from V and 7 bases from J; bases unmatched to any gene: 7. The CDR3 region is CASSLTGGIGNEQFF. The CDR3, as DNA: TGTGCCAGCAGCTTAACAGGGGGAATTGGGAATGAGCAGTTCTTC.

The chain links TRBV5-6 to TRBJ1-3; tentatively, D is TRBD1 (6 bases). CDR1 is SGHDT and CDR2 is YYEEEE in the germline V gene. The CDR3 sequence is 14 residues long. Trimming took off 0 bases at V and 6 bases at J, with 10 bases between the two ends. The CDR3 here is CASSLGTELNTIYF. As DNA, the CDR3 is TGTGCCAGCAGCTTGGGGACAGAACTAAACACCATATATTTT. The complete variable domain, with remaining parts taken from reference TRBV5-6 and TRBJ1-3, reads DAGVTQSPTHLIKTRGQQVTLRCSPKSGHDTVSWYQQALGQGPQFIFQYYEEEERQRGNFPDRFSGHQFPNYSSELNVNALLLGDSALYLCASSLGTELNTIYFGEGSWLTVV.

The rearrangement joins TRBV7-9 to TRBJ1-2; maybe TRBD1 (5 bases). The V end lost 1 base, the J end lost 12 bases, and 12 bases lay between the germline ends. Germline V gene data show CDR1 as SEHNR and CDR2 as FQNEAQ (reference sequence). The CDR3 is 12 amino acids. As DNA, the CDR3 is TGTGCCAGCAGCTTAGGGCCAGGGCCCGACACCTTC. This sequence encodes CASSLGPGPDTF.

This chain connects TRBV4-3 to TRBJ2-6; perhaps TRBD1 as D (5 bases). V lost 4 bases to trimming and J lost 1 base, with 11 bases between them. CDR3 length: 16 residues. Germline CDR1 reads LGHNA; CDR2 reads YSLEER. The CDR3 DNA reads TGCGCCAGCAGCCGTGGCAGGGTGTCTGGGGCCAACGTCCTGACTTTC. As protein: CASSRGRVSGANVLTF.

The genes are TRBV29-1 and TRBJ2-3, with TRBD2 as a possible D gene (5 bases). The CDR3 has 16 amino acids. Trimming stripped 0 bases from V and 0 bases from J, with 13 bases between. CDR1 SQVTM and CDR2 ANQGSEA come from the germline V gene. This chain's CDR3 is CSVEDLATGSTDTQYF. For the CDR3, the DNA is TGCAGCGTTGAAGATCTAGCCACCGGTAGCACAGATACGCAGTATTTT.

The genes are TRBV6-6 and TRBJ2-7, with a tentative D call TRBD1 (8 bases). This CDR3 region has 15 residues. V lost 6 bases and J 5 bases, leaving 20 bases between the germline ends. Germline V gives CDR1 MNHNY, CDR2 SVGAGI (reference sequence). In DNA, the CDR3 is TGTGCCAGCAGACGCTCTGGACAGGGAGGGGACGAGCAGTACTTC. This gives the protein CASRRSGQGGDEQYF.

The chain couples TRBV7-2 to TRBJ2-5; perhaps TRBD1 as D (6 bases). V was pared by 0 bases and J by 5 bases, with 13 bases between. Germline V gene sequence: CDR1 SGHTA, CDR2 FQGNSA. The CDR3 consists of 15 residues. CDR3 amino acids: CASSLAWGQGETQYF. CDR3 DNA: TGTGCCAGCAGCTTAGCGTGGGGGCAGGGGGAGACCCAGTACTTC.

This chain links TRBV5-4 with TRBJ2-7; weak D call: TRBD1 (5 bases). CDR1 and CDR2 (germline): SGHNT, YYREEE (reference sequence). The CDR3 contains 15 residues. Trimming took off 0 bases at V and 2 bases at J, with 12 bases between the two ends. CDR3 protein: CASSLGGAYTYEQYF. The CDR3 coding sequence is TGTGCCAGCAGCTTGGGTGGGGCCTACACCTACGAGCAGTACTTC.

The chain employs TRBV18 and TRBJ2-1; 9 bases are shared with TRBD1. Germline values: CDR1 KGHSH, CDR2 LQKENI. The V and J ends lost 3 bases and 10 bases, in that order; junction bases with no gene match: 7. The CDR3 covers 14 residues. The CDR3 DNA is TGTGCCAGCTCACCGGACAGGGGAGGTCGGGAGCAGTTCTTC. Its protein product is CASSPDRGGREQFF. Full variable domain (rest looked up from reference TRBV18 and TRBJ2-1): NAGVMQNPRHLVRRRGQEARLRCSPMKGHSHVYWYRQLPEEGLKFMVYLQKENIIDESGMPKERFSAEFPKEGPSILRIQQVVRGDSAAYFCASSPDRGGREQFFGPGTRLTVL.

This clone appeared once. CDR3 protein: CASSPGLAGGYDTQYF. The CDR3 region has the DNA TGTGCCAGCAGCCCCGGACTAGCGGGGGGGTATGATACGCAGTATTTT. The chain recombines TRBV28 with TRBJ2-3; TRBD2 matches at 15 bases. Germline V gene lookup returns CDR1 MDHEN and CDR2 SYDVKM. V trimming: 6 bases; J trimming: 6 bases; junction bases outside the gene matches: 7. This CDR3 spans 16 amino acids.

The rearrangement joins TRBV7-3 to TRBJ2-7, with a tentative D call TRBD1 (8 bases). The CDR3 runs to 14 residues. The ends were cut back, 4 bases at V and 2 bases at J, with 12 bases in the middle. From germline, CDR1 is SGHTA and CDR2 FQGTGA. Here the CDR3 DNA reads TGTGCCAGCAGCTCACAGGGGGGGCCCTACGAGCAGTACTTC. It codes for CASSSQGGPYEQYF.

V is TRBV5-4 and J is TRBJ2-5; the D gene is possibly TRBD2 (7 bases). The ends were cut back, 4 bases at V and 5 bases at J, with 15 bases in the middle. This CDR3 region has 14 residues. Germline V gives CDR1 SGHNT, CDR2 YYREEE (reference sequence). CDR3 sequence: CASSPTGGGETQYF. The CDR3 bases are TGTGCCAGCAGCCCAACGGGGGGCGGTGAGACCCAGTACTTC. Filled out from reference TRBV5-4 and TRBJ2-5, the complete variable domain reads ETGVTQSPTHLIKTRGQQVTLRCSSQSGHNTVSWYQQALGQGPQFIFQYYREEENGRGNFPPRFSGLQFPNYSSELNVNALELDDSALYLCASSPTGGGETQYFGPGTRLLVL.

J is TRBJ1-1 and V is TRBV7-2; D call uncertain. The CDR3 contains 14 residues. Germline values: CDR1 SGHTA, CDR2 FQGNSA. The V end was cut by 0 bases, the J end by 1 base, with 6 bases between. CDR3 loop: CASSLAGWNTEAFF. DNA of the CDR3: TGTGCCAGCAGCTTAGCGGGCTGGAACACTGAAGCTTTCTTT.

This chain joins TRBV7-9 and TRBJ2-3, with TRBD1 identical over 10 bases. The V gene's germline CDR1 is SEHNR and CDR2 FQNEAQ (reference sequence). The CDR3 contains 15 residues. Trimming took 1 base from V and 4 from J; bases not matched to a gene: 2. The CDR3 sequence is CASSLGTGGADTQYF. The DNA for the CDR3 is TGTGCCAGCAGCTTAGGGACAGGGGGAGCAGATACGCAGTATTTT.

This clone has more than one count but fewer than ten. CDR3 DNA sequence: TGCGCCAGCAGCCAAGAACGGACAGGGTGGCAGCCCCAGCATTTT. Its translation: CASSQERTGWQPQHF. This chain uses TRBV4-1 with TRBJ1-5; 8 positions agree with TRBD1. This CDR3 spans 15 amino acids. V trimming: 0 bases; J trimming: 7 bases; junction bases outside the gene matches: 5. Germline loops: CDR1 MGHRA, CDR2 YSYEKL.

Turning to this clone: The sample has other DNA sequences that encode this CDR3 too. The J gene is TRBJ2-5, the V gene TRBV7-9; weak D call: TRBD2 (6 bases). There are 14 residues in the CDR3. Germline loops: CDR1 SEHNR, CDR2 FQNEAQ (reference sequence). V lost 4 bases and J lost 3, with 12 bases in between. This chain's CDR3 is CASSWGSGKETQYF. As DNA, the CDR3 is TGTGCCAGCAGCTGGGGTAGCGGAAAAGAGACCCAGTACTTC.

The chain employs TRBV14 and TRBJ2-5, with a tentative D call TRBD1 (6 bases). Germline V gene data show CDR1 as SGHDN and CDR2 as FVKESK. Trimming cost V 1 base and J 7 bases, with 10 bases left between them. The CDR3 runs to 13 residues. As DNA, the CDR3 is TGTGCCAGCAGCCAAGGGCAGGGGAGGACCCAGTACTTC. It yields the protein CASSQGQGRTQYF.